The 6 T cell receptor beta chains in this list originate from one sample, sequenced in a study of cytomegalovirus exposure and HLA in healthy donors. This PCR relied on a set of 60 Vbeta primers and 13 Jbeta primers. The protocol was immunoSEQ multiplex PCR, while the TCRdb copy is restricted to in-frame clones and leaves out a portion. The data show 60,000 to 75,000 clones, approximately 71% seen once. The sample comprised PBMCs. These receptors originate from a man aged 45-65 years in good health and CMV-seronegative.

The V gene is TRBV9, the J gene TRBJ2-1; TRBD1 matches at 9 bases. From germline, CDR1 is SGDLS and CDR2 YYNGEE. V lost 0 bases and J lost 14; bases outside the gene matches: 9. The CDR3 covers 14 residues. In DNA form, the CDR3 reads TGTGCCAGCAGCGTAGAGGGACAGGGAGAGTCGGAGTTCTTC. Protein sequence: CASSVEGQGESEFF.

The chain links TRBV6-1 to TRBJ1-5, with 7 bases aligning to TRBD1. Germline CDR1 MNHNS, CDR2 SASEGT. The CDR3 totals 16 residues. The J segment lost 7 bases and the V segment lost 4 bases, leaving 13 bases of the junction unmatched. CDR3 nucleotide sequence: TGTGCCAGCAGTGGACCTGTGGCAGGGGGAGGCCAGCCCCAGCATTTT. Translating gives CASSGPVAGGGQPQHF.

The rearrangement joins TRBV6-6 to TRBJ1-6, with 10 bases matching TRBD1. After removal of 6 bases from V and 6 bases from J, the junction contained 8 bases not matched to a gene. CDR3 length: 16 residues. CDR1 is MNHNY and CDR2 is SVGAGI in the germline V gene (reference sequence). The CDR3 region has the DNA TGTGCCAGCAGCACCCGGACAGGGGGATTTAATTCACCCCTCCACTTT. Its protein is CASSTRTGGFNSPLHF.

This chain connects TRBV5-5 to TRBJ1-2; D is undetermined. The CDR3 runs to 14 residues. The germline gives CDR1 SGHKS, CDR2 YYEKEE (reference sequence). The V gene lost 1 base and the J gene lost 3 bases, with 10 bases spanning the gap. CDR3 DNA sequence: TGTGCCAGCAGCTTGAGGAGCCTGGACTATGGCTACACCTTC. Its protein is CASSLRSLDYGYTF.

The chain couples TRBV27 to TRBJ2-5, with D perhaps TRBD1 (6 bases). Judging by the DNA end, TRBJ2-7 fits better; the J call may be wrong. Germline values: CDR1 MNHEY, CDR2 SMNVEV (reference sequence). The CDR3 covers 14 residues. CDR3 bases: TGTGCCAGCAGTCCAACAGGGATCCCCTACGAGCAGTACTTC. Protein product: CASSPTGIPYEQYF.

This clone was counted between two and nine times. The chain uses TRBV6-4 and TRBJ2-3; 8 bases match TRBD1. The CDR3 is 15 residues long. CDR1 is MRHNA and CDR2 is SNTAGT in the germline V gene. Trimming at V came to 4 bases and at J to 6 bases, leaving 9 bases not matched to a gene. CDR3 residues: CASSAGAGGADTQYF. The CDR3 nucleotides read TGTGCCAGCAGTGCGGGGGCAGGGGGCGCCGATACGCAGTATTTT.